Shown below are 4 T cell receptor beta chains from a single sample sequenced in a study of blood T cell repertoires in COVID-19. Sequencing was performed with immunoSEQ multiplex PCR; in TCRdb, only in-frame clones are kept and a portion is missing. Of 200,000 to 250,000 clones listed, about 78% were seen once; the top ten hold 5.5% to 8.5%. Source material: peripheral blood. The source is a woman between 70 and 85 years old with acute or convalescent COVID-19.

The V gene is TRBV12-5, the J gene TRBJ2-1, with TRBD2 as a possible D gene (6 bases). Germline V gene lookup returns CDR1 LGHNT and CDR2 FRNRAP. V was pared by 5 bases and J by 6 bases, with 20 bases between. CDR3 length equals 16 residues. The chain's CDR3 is CASGPGPGLQLNEQFF. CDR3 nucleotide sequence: TGTGCTAGTGGTCCGGGCCCGGGACTCCAACTCAATGAGCAGTTCTTC.

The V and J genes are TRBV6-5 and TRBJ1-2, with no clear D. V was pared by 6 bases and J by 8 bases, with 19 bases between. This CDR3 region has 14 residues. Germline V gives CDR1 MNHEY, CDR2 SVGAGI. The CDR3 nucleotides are TGTGCCAGCAGCGCGGGGTCCCTTCTATACGGCTACACCTTC. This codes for CASSAGSLLYGYTF.

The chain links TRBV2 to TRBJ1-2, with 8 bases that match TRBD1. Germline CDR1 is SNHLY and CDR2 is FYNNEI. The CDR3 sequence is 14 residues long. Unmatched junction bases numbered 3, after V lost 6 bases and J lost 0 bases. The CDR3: CASRDRATNYGYTF. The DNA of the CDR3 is TGTGCCAGCAGGGACAGGGCTACTAACTATGGCTACACCTTC.

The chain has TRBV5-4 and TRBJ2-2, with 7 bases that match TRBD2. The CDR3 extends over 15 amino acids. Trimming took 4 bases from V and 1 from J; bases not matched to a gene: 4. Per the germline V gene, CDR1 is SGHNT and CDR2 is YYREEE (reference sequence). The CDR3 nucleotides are TGTGCCAGCAGCCCTGGACTAGGGAACACCGGGGAGCTGTTTTTT. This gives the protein CASSPGLGNTGELFF. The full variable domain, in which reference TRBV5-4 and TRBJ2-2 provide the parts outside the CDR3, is ETGVTQSPTHLIKTRGQQVTLRCSSQSGHNTVSWYQQALGQGPQFIFQYYREEENGRGNFPPRFSGLQFPNYSSELNVNALELDDSALYLCASSPGLGNTGELFFGEGSRLTVL.